This section outlines one T cell receptor beta chain sequence together with its context. The antigen remains undetermined. The data originate from a study of OX40 agonist ivuxolimab in advanced cancers. Findings and limits, study-wide: Which antigen the expanded peripheral T cells recognized is unknown.

V was pared by 3 bases and J by 1 base, with 22 bases between. The germline CDR1 and CDR2 sequences are SGDLS and YYNGEE. CDR3 length equals 18 residues. Here immunoSEQ multiplex PCR was the method, and the copy in TCRdb shows in-frame clones only, minus some. Of about 14,000 clones listed, over 75% are singletons. The chain has TRBV9 and TRBJ1-2; a possible D gene is TRBD1 (5 bases). The sequence was obtained from an adult with an advanced solid tumor such as melanoma, head and neck, liver or kidney cancer. Material: CD4+ or CD8+ T cells sorted from blood, obtained in a trial of the OX40 agonist ivuxolimab. The DNA for the CDR3 is TGTGCCAGCAGCGCCCCCGGGGGATTGTCGGCCCTTAACTATGGCTACACCTTC. This sequence encodes CASSAPGGLSALNYGYTF.